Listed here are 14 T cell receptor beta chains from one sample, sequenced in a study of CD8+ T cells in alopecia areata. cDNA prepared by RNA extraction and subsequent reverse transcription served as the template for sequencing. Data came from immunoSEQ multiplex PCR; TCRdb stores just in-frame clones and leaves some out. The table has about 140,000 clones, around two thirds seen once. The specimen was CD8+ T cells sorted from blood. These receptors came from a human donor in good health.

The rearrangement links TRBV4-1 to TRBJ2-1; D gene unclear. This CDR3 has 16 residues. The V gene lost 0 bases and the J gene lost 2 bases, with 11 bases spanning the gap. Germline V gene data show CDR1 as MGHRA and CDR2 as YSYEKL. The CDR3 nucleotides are TGCGCCAGCAGCCAAGATGGCAGCGCCGCCTACAATGAGCAGTTCTTC. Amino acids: CASSQDGSAAYNEQFF.

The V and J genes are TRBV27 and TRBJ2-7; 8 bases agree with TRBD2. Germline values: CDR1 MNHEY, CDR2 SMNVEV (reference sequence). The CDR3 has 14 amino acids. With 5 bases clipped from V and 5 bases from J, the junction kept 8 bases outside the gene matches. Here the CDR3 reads CASSPTSAADEQYF. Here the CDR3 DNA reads TGTGCCAGCAGTCCGACTAGCGCGGCGGACGAGCAGTACTTC.

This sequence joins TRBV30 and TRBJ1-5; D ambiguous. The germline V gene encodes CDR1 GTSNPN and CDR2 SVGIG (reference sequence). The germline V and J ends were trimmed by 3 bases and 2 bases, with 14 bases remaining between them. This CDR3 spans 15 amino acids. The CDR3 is CAWSPPDGGNQPQHF. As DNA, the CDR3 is TGTGCCTGGAGCCCCCCGGACGGCGGCAATCAGCCCCAGCATTTT.

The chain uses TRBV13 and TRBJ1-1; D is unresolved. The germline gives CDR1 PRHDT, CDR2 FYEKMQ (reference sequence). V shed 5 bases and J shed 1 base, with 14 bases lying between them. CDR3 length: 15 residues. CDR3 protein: CASSLLIEGNTEAFF. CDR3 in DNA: TGTGCCAGCAGCCTGCTAATCGAGGGGAACACTGAAGCTTTCTTT.

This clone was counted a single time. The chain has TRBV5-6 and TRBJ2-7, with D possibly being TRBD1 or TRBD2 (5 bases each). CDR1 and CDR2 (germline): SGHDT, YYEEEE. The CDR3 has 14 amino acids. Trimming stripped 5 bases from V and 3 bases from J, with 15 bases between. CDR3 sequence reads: CASSWDGGSYEQYF. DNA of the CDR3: TGTGCCAGCAGTTGGGACGGTGGTAGCTACGAGCAGTACTTC.

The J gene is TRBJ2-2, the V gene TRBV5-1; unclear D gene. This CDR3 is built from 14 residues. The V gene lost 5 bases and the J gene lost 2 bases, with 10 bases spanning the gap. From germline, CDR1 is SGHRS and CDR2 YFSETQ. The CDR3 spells CASSPDSNTGELFF. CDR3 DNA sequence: TGCGCCAGCAGTCCTGACTCTAACACCGGGGAGCTGTTTTTT. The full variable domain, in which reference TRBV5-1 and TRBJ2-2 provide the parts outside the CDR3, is KAGVTQTPRYLIKTRGQQVTLSCSPISGHRSVSWYQQTPGQGLQFLFEYFSETQRNKGNFPGRFSGRQFSNSRSEMNVSTLELGDSALYLCASSPDSNTGELFFGEGSRLTVL.

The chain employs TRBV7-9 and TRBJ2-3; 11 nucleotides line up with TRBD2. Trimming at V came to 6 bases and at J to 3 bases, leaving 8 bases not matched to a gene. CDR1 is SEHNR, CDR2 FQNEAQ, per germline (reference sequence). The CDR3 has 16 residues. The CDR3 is CASRPTLAGVTDTQYF. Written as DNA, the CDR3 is TGTGCCAGCAGACCAACACTAGCGGGAGTGACAGATACGCAGTATTTT.

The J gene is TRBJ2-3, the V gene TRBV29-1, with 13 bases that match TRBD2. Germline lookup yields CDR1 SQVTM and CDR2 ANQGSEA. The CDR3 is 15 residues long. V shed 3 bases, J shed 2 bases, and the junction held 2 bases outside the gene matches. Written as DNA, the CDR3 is TGCAGCGTTGACGGACTAGCGGGAGACACAGATACGCAGTATTTT. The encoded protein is CSVDGLAGDTDTQYF.

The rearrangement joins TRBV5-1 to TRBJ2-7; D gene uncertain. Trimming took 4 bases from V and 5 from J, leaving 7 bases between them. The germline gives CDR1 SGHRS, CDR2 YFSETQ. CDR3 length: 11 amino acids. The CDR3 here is CASSLENEQYF. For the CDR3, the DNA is TGCGCCAGCAGCCTGGAGAACGAGCAGTACTTC.

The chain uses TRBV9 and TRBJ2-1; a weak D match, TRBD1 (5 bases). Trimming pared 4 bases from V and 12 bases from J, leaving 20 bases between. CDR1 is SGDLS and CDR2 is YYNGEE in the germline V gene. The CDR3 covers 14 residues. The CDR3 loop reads CASSSTSDGQGQFF. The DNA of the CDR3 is TGTGCCAGCAGCTCAACATCAGACGGCCAGGGGCAGTTCTTC. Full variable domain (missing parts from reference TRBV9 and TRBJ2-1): DSGVTQTPKHLITATGQRVTLRCSPRSGDLSVYWYQQSLDQGLQFLIQYYNGEERAKGNILERFSAQQFPDLHSELNLSSLELGDSALYFCASSSTSDGQGQFFGPGTRLTVL.

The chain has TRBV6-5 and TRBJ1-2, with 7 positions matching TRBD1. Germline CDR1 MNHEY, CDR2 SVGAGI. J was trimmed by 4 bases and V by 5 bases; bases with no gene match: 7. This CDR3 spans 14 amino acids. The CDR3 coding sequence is TGTGCCAGCAGTCCTGGACAGGCCATCTATGGCTACACCTTC. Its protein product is CASSPGQAIYGYTF.

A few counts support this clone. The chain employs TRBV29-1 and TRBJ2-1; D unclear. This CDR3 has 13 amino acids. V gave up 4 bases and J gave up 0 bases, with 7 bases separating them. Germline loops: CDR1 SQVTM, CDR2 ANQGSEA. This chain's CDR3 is CSVVQSSYNEQFF. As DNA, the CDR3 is TGCAGCGTTGTGCAGAGCTCCTACAATGAGCAGTTCTTC.

The CDR3 here is CASSQKTSSGYVYEQYF. CDR3 in DNA: TGCGCCAGCAGCCAAAAGACGAGTAGCGGGTATGTGTACGAGCAGTACTTC. V is TRBV4-1 and J is TRBJ2-7, with TRBD2 identical over 7 bases. The CDR3 is made up of 17 amino acids. Germline V gene data show CDR1 as MGHRA and CDR2 as YSYEKL. Trimming cost V 2 bases and J 4 bases; bases outside gene matches: 14.

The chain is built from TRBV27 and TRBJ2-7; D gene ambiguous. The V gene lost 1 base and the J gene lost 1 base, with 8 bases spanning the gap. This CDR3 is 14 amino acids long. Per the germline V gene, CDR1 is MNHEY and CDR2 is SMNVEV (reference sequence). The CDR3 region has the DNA TGTGCCAGCAGTTTATTGCCTCGATCCTACGAGCAGTACTTC. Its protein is CASSLLPRSYEQYF.